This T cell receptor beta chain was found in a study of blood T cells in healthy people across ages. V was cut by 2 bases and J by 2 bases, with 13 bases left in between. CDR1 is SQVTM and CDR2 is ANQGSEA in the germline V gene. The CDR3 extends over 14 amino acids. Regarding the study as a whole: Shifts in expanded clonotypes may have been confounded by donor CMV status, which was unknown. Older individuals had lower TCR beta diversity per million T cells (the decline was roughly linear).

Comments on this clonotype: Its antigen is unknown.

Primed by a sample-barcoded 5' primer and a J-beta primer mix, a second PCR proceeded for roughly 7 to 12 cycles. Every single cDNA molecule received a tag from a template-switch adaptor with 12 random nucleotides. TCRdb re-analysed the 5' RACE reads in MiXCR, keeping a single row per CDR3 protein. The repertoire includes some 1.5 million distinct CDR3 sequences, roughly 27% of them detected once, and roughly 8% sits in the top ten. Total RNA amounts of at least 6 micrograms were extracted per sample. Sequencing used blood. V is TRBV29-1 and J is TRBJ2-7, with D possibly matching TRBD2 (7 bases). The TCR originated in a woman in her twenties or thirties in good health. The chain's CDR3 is CSVEKGGVPYEQYF. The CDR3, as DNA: TGCAGCGTTGAAAAGGGGGGGGTTCCCTACGAGCAGTACTTC.